This T cell receptor (beta chain) was sequenced for a study of T cells after yellow fever vaccination. MiXCR was run by TCRdb on the 5' RACE reads, yielding one entry per CDR3 protein. The table lists about 210,000 distinct CDR3 sequences, more than 3% of them singletons. This CDR3 has 17 residues. Looked up from germline, CDR1 is LNHDA and CDR2 is SQIVND (reference sequence). V dropped 6 bases and J dropped 1; count of bases not matched to a gene: 8. In its sample, this clonotype was seen a few times. Antigen unknown. Study-wide results and caveats: Any FACS-sorted repertoire could hold abundant clonotypes that contaminate it from the bulk population.

This material consisted of CD4+ T cells sorted from PBMCs, taken 10 days after the yellow fever booster vaccination. The chain carries TRBV19 and TRBJ2-2; 10 bases align to TRBD2. The sequence was obtained from a man younger than 35 who received the YFV17D yellow fever vaccine. The CDR3 DNA reads TGTGCCAGTAGCTCCCTTTCTAGCGGGAGGAACACCGGGGAGCTGTTTTTT. It is translated as CASSSLSSGRNTGELFF.